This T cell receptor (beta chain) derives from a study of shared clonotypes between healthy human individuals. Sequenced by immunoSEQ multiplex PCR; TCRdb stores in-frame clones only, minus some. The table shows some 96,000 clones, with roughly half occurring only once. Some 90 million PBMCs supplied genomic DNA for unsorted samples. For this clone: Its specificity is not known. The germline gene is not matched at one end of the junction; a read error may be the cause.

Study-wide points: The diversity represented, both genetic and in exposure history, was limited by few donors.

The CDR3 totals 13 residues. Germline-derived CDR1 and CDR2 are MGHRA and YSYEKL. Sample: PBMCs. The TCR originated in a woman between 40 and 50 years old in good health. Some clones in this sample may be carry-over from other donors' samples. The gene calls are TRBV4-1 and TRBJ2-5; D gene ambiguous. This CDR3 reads CASSRPGKEAQYF. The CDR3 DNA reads TGCGCCAGCAGCCGTCCCGGTAAAGAGGCCCAGTACTTC.